The 2 T cell receptor beta chains in this list originate from one sample, sequenced in a study of early T cells in non-severe SARS-CoV-2 infection. TCRdb passed the 5' RACE reads through MiXCR, listing each CDR3 protein once. The data show about 56,000 distinct CDR3 sequences, with about 15% seen just once and 4.1% held by the top ten. Sequences were derived from whole blood, sampled at baseline. Receptors originate from an adult who was a healthcare worker with PCR-confirmed SARS-CoV-2 infection or an uninfected control (not recorded which).

The chain combines TRBV4-2 with TRBJ2-3, with D uncertain. CDR1 is LGHNA, CDR2 YNFKEQ, per germline. The CDR3 consists of 13 residues. V was cut by 0 bases and J by 5 bases, with 6 bases left in between. The CDR3, as DNA: TGTGCCAGCAGCCAAGAAGTTCGAGATACGCAGTATTTT. Amino acid sequence: CASSQEVRDTQYF.

The chain links TRBV3-1 to TRBJ2-1; unclear D gene. V shed 3 bases and J shed 6 bases, with 3 bases lying between them. CDR3 size: 11 residues. Germline CDR1 reads LGHDT; CDR2 reads YNNKEL (reference sequence). Written as DNA, the CDR3 is TGTGCCAGCAGCCAGATCAATGAGCAGTTCTTC. This sequence encodes CASSQINEQFF.